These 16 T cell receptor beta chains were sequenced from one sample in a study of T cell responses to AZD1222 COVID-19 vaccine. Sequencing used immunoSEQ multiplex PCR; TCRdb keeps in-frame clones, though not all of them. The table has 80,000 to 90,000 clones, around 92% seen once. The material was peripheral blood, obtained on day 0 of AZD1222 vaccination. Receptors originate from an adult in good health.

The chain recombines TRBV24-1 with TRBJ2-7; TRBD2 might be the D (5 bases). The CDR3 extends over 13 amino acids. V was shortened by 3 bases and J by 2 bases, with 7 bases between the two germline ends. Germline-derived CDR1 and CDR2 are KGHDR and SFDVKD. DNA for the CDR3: TGTGCCACCAGTGATAGTAGCGCCTACGAGCAGTACTTC. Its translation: CATSDSSAYEQYF.

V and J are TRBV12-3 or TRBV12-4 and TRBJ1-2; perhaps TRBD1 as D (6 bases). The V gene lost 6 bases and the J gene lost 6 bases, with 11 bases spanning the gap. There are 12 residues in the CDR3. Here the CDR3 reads CASRKQGHGYTF. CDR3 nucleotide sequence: TGTGCCAGCAGAAAACAGGGCCATGGCTACACCTTC.

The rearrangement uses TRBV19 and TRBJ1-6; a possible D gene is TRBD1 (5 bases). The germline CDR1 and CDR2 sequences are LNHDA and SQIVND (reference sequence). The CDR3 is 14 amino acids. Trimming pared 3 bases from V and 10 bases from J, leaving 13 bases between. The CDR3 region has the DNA TGTGCCAGTAGTATTGACTGGGGCGGATCACCCCTCCACTTT. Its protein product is CASSIDWGGSPLHF.

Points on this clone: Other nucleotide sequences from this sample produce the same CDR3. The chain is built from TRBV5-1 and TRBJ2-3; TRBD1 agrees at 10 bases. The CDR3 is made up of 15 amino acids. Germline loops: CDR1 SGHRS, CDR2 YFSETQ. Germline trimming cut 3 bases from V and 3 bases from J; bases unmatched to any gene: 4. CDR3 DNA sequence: TGCGCCAGCAGCTCCGGACAGGGGGGGACAGATACGCAGTATTTT. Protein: CASSSGQGGTDTQYF.

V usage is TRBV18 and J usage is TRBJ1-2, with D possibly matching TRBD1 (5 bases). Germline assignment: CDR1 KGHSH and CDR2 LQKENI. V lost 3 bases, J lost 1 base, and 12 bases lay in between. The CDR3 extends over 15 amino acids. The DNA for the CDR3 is TGTGCCAGCTCACCGGCGGGGGGTATTAACTATGGCTACACCTTC. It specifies CASSPAGGINYGYTF.

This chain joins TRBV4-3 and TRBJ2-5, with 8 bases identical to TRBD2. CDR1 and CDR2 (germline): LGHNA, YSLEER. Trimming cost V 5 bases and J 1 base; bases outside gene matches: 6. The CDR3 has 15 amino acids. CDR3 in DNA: TGCGCCAGCAGCAGCTCCGGGACTAGCCAAGAGACCCAGTACTTC. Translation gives CASSSSGTSQETQYF.

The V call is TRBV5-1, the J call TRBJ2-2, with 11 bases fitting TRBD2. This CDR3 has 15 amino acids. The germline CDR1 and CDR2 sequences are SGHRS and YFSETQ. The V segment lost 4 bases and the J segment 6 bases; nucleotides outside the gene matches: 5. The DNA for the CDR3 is TGCGCCAGCAGCACTAGCGGGAGTATAGCCGGGGAGCTGTTTTTT. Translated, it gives CASSTSGSIAGELFF. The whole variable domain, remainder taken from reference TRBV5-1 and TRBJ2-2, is KAGVTQTPRYLIKTRGQQVTLSCSPISGHRSVSWYQQTPGQGLQFLFEYFSETQRNKGNFPGRFSGRQFSNSRSEMNVSTLELGDSALYLCASSTSGSIAGELFFGEGSRLTVL.

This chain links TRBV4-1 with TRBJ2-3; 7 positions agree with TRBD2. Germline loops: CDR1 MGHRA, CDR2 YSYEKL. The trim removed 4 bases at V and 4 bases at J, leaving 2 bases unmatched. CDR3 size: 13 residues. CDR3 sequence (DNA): TGCGCCAGCAGCCCGGGGGGAGCAGATACGCAGTATTTT. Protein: CASSPGGADTQYF.

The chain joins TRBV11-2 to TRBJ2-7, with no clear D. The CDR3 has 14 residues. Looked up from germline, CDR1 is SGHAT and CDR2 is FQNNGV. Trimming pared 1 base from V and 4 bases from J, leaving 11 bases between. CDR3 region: CASSLGGSLYEQYF. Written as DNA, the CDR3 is TGTGCCAGCAGCTTAGGGGGAAGCTTGTACGAGCAGTACTTC.

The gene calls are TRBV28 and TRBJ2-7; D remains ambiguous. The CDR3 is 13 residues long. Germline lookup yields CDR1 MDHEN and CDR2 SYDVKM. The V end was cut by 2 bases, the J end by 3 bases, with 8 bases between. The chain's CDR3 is CASSLKDLYEQYF. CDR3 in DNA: TGTGCCAGCAGTTTAAAGGACCTCTACGAGCAGTACTTC.

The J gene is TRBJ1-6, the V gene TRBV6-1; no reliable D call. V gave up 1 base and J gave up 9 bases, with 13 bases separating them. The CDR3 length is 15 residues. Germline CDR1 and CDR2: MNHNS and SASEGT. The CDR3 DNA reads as TGTGCCAGCAGTGAAGAGGAAGGTGCCATTTCACCCCTCCACTTT. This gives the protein CASSEEEGAISPLHF.

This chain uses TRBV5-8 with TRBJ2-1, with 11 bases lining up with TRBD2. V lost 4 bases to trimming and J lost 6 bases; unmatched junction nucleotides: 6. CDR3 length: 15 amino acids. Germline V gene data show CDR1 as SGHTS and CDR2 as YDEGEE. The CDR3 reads CASSPGTSGSNEQFF. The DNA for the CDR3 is TGTGCCAGCAGCCCCGGGACTAGCGGAAGCAATGAGCAGTTCTTC.

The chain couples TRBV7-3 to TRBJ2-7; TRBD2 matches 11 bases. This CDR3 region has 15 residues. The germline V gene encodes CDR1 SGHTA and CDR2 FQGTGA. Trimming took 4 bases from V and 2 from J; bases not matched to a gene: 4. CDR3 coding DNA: TGTGCCAGCAGCTCCTCGGGACTAGCGGCCTACGAGCAGTACTTC. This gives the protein CASSSSGLAAYEQYF.

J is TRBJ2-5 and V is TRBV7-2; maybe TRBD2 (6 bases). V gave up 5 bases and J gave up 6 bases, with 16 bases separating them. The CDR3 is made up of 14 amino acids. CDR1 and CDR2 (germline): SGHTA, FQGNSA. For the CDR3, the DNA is TGTGCCAGCAGCCTGGGCGGAGGGATTCAGACCCAGTACTTC. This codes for CASSLGGGIQTQYF.

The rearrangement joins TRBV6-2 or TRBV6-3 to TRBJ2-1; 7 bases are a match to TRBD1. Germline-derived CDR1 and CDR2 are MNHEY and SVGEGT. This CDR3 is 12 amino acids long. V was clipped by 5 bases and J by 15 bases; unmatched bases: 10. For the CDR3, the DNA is TGTGCCAGCAGTAATGACAGGGTCAAGGCGTTCTTC. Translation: CASSNDRVKAFF.

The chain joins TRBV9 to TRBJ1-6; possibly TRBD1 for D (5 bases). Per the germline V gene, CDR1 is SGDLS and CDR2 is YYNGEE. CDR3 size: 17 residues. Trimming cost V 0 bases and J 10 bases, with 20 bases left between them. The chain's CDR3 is CASSVGDGGIEGSPLHF. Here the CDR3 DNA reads TGTGCCAGCAGCGTAGGAGATGGGGGAATCGAGGGGTCACCCCTCCACTTT. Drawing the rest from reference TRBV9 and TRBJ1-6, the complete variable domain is DSGVTQTPKHLITATGQRVTLRCSPRSGDLSVYWYQQSLDQGLQFLIQYYNGEERAKGNILERFSAQQFPDLHSELNLSSLELGDSALYFCASSVGDGGIEGSPLHFGNGTRLTVT.